The next 11 T cell receptor beta chains were all read from a single sample in a study of T cell repertoires in cytomegalovirus infection. No antigen has been assigned to these receptors. TCRdb independently ran MiXCR on the reads; one entry per CDR3 protein. The sample lists approximately 1,000,000 distinct CDR3 sequences; around 31% were seen once. This material consisted of cultured CD8+ T cells from PBMCs, taken from culture after CMV antigen stimulation. The origin of the receptors is a human donor in good health (CMV status not recorded). Some clones in this sample may be carry-over from other donors' samples.

This clonotype was recorded a few times. The chain carries TRBV29-1 and TRBJ2-6; D remains unclear. Germline V lookup: CDR1 SQVTM, CDR2 ANQGSEA. The CDR3 consists of 13 residues. The V end was cut by 1 base, the J end by 4 bases, with 5 bases between. The CDR3 DNA reads as TGCAGCGTTGAAGGGATCGGGGCCAACGTCCTGACTTTC. Translating it yields CSVEGIGANVLTF. The full variable domain, with the rest looked up from reference TRBV29-1 and TRBJ2-6, is SAVISQKPSRDICQRGTSLTIQCQVDSQVTMMFWYRQQPGQSLTLIATANQGSEATYESGFVIDKFPISRPNLTFSTLTVSNMSPEDSSIYLCSVEGIGANVLTFGAGSRLTVL.

The rearrangement uses TRBV6-8 and TRBJ2-2, with D possibly TRBD2 on 6 matching bases. This CDR3 spans 17 amino acids. Trimming left V 0 bases short and J 6 bases short, with 17 bases between. Germline V lookup: CDR1 MNHGY, CDR2 SAAAGT. The CDR3 DNA reads as TGTGCCAGCAGTTACTCTGACGCGGGGACGGGGTCCGGGGAGCTGTTTTTT. Protein product: CASSYSDAGTGSGELFF.

This chain joins TRBV5-1 and TRBJ2-3, with D uncertain. Germline CDR1 reads SGHRS; CDR2 reads YFSETQ. Trimming took 0 bases from V and 4 from J, leaving 9 bases between them. The CDR3 spans 14 residues. The CDR3 reads CASSLAENSDTQYF. CDR3 coding DNA: TGCGCCAGCAGCTTGGCCGAAAATTCAGATACGCAGTATTTT.

This chain uses TRBV19 with TRBJ1-1, with D perhaps matching TRBD1 (5 bases). V gave up 4 bases and J gave up 0 bases, with 12 bases separating them. The CDR3 runs 15 residues. Germline lookup yields CDR1 LNHDA and CDR2 SQIVND (reference sequence). CDR3 protein: CASSNAGSMNTEAFF. The DNA for the CDR3 is TGTGCCAGTAGTAACGCAGGGAGCATGAACACTGAAGCTTTCTTT. The whole variable domain, remainder taken from reference TRBV19 and TRBJ1-1, is DGGITQSPKYLFRKEGQNVTLSCEQNLNHDAMYWYRQDPGQGLRLIYYSQIVNDFQKGDIAEGYSVSREKKESFPLTVTSAQKNPTAFYLCASSNAGSMNTEAFFGQGTRLTVV.

The chain links TRBV5-1 to TRBJ2-7; D gene uncertain. From germline, CDR1 is SGHRS and CDR2 YFSETQ. The CDR3 length is 13 residues. V was pared by 0 bases and J by 3 bases, with 7 bases between. The CDR3, as DNA: TGCGCCAGCAGCTTGGAGGCGGACTACGAGCAGTACGTC. It is translated as CASSLEADYEQYV.

J is TRBJ2-3 and V is TRBV10-3, with 10 bases identical to TRBD2. CDR1 ENHRY and CDR2 SYGVKD come from the germline V gene. The CDR3 has 16 amino acids. The junction had 7 bases not matched to a gene; V was cut back by 6 bases and J by 1 base. The DNA of the CDR3 is TGTGCCATCAGGGAGCGGACTAGCGGACGCACAGATACGCAGTATTTT. Translating it yields CAIRERTSGRTDTQYF.

The rearrangement links TRBV11-2 to TRBJ2-7; no reliable D call. V gave up 0 bases and J gave up 3 bases, with 12 bases separating them. Germline CDR1 reads SGHAT; CDR2 reads FQNNGV. The CDR3 is 15 amino acids. CDR3 loop: CASSLDVQANYEQYF. CDR3 sequence (DNA): TGTGCCAGCAGCTTAGATGTGCAGGCCAACTACGAGCAGTACTTC.

The chain is built from TRBV7-9 and TRBJ2-7, with a possible D match to TRBD1 (6 bases). The CDR3 is 15 residues long. CDR1 is SEHNR and CDR2 is FQNEAQ in the germline V gene (reference sequence). The CDR3 region has the DNA TGTGTCAGCAGCTTAGGACAGATTAGCTCCTACGAGCAGTACGTC. This gives the protein CVSSLGQISSYEQYV.

The chain uses TRBV28 and TRBJ2-4; 8 bases agree with TRBD2. Germline CDR1 MDHEN, CDR2 SYDVKM. The trim removed 5 bases at V and 9 bases at J, leaving 12 bases unmatched. This CDR3 contains 15 residues. The CDR3 region is CASSPPLAGSVIQYF. CDR3 nucleotide sequence: TGTGCCAGCAGTCCTCCTTTAGCGGGGTCGGTCATTCAGTACTTC.

The rearrangement links TRBV14 to TRBJ1-1, with D possibly TRBD1 on 6 matching bases. The V end was cut by 0 bases, the J end by 4 bases, with 12 bases between. The germline V gene encodes CDR1 SGHDN and CDR2 FVKESK. The length of the CDR3 is 15 residues. CDR3 DNA sequence: TGTGCCAGCAGCCAAGACGGGCTGGGGGCCACTGAAGCTTTCTTT. Protein: CASSQDGLGATEAFF.

This clonotype was counted a few times. The chain combines TRBV19 with TRBJ1-5; the D gene is possibly TRBD1 (5 bases). V dropped 1 base and J dropped 7 bases, with 11 bases sitting between them. This CDR3 has 14 residues. Germline loops: CDR1 LNHDA, CDR2 SQIVND (reference sequence). The CDR3 loop is CASSIGQGLQPQHF. CDR3 nucleotides: TGTGCCAGTAGTATAGGCCAGGGTTTACAGCCCCAGCATTTT.